This record concerns one T cell receptor beta chain sequence. Its antigen is not known. Other DNA sequences in the same sample also yield this CDR3. All of the isolated RNA was reverse transcribed, so expressed TCRB transcripts were sequenced. Method: immunoSEQ multiplex PCR; TCRdb's copy keeps in-frame clones and lacks some. The table lists 500,000 to 650,000 clones, around 12% of them singletons, with around 0.12% in the top ten. The sample is drawn from a study of beta chain features in type 1 diabetes. Study results and limitations: Insertions at VDJ junctions were less frequent in type 1 diabetes patients. These patients also deleted more nucleotides at the same junctions. There was a moderate but significant shortening of TCRB CDR3s in all four CD4+ subsets of Type 1 diabetes patients.

Germline V CDR1 and CDR2: SGHDN, FVKESK. Trimming removed 0 bases from V and 0 bases from J, with 6 bases in between. The CDR3 is made up of 16 amino acids. The receptor's source is a man aged 30-40 years with type 1 diabetes. This chain uses TRBV14 with TRBJ2-6, with a weak D call TRBD2 (5 bases). The sample was naive CD4+ T cells from blood. The CDR3 DNA reads TGTGCCAGCAGCCAAGATCGGGGCTCTGGGGCCAACGTCCTGACTTTC. Translated: CASSQDRGSGANVLTF.